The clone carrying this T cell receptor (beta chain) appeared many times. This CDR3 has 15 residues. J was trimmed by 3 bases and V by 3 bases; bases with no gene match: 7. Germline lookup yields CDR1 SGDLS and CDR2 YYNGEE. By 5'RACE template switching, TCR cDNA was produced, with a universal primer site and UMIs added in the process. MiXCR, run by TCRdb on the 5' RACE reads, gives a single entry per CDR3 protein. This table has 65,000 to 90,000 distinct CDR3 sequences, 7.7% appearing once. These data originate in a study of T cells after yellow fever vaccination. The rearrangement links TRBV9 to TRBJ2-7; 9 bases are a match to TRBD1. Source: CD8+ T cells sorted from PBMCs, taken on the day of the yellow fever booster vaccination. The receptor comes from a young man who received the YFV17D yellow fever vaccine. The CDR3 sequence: CASSGSDRGDYEQYF. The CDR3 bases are TGTGCCAGCAGCGGAAGCGACAGGGGGGACTACGAGCAGTACTTC.